One sample yielded the 14 T cell receptor beta chains listed below, sequenced in a study of blood T cell repertoires in COVID-19. Libraries were prepared by immunoSEQ multiplex PCR; TCRdb keeps only in-frame clonotypes and omits some of them. Among under 250,000 clones, about 91% were seen once, and the ten largest hold 1.2%. The sample was peripheral blood. These receptors were taken from a man aged 25 to 45 with acute or convalescent COVID-19.

The V gene is TRBV9, the J gene TRBJ1-1, with D possibly matching TRBD1 (5 bases). Germline V gene sequence: CDR1 SGDLS, CDR2 YYNGEE. This CDR3 is built from 14 residues. Between the trimmed V and J ends, which lost 4 bases and 3 bases, there was a span of 13 bases. The CDR3 sequence is CASSSGSRYTEAFF. As DNA, the CDR3 is TGTGCCAGCAGCTCAGGGTCCCGTTACACTGAAGCTTTCTTT.

The genes are TRBV6-6 and TRBJ2-7, with 12 bases lining up with TRBD2. The V gene's germline CDR1 is MNHNY and CDR2 SVGAGI (reference sequence). After removal of 0 bases from V and 2 bases from J, the junction contained 2 bases not matched to a gene. This CDR3 spans 16 amino acids. The CDR3, as DNA: TGTGCCAGCAGTTACTCGAGACTAGCGGGAGCCTACGAGCAGTACTTC. Translating gives CASSYSRLAGAYEQYF.

This clone was found a few times. This chain connects TRBV7-2 to TRBJ2-3; TRBD1 might be the D (6 bases). Germline V CDR1 and CDR2: SGHTA, FQGNSA. V was clipped by 5 bases and J by 6 bases, with 21 bases between them. CDR3 length: 16 residues. The CDR3 loop is CASSTGTLSFVDTQYF. The CDR3 nucleotides read TGTGCCAGCAGCACAGGGACACTCAGTTTCGTGGATACGCAGTATTTT.

The chain has TRBV3-1 (or the pseudogene TRBV3-2) and TRBJ2-1, with D tentatively TRBD2 (5 bases). V gave up 4 bases and J gave up 12 bases, with 19 bases separating them. The CDR3 sequence is 14 residues long. Per the germline V gene, CDR1 is LGHDT and CDR2 is YNNKEL (reference sequence). The CDR3, as DNA: TGTGCCAGCAGCCTAAACGGCAGGCTGAGGGTGCAGTTCTTC. As protein: CASSLNGRLRVQFF.

The chain recombines TRBV28 with TRBJ1-4; maybe TRBD1 (5 bases). In germline, CDR1 is MDHEN, CDR2 SYDVKM. V lost 5 bases, J lost 6 bases, and 22 bases lay in between. CDR3 length: 17 amino acids. The CDR3 region has the DNA TGTGCCAGCAGTCAAGAGGTTGGATGGGGCAGGTATGAAAAACTGTTTTTT. Translating it yields CASSQEVGWGRYEKLFF. Variable domain in full (rest from reference TRBV28 and TRBJ1-4): DVKVTQSSRYLVKRTGEKVFLECVQDMDHENMFWYRQDPGLGLRLIYFSYDVKMKEKGDIPEGYSVSREKKERFSLILESASTNQTSMYLCASSQEVGWGRYEKLFFGSGTQLSVL.

The chain couples TRBV6-5 to TRBJ1-1; D is possibly TRBD1 (5 bases). The V and J ends lost 11 bases and 1 base respectively, with 14 bases between them. This CDR3 is built from 13 residues. CDR1 and CDR2 (germline): MNHEY, SVGAGI. The CDR3 loop is CAGSWGRNTEAFF. The CDR3 bases are TGTGCCGGGTCATGGGGCAGGAACACTGAAGCTTTCTTT.

The rearrangement uses TRBV7-9 and TRBJ1-2; D call uncertain. The V and J ends lost 3 bases and 5 bases respectively, with 22 bases between them. The CDR3 spans 17 residues. Germline CDR1 and CDR2: SEHNR and FQNEAQ (reference sequence). The CDR3 sequence is CASSFLPPQDYSYGYTF. The DNA of the CDR3 is TGTGCCAGCAGCTTCTTACCACCCCAGGACTATAGTTATGGCTACACCTTC.

The chain employs TRBV21-1 and TRBJ1-5. TRBV21-1 corresponds to a pseudogene. The CDR3 covers 15 residues. The CDR3, as DNA: TGTGCCAGCAGCACCCTAAGCGGGTCAGATCAGCCCCAGCATTTT. It specifies CASSTLSGSDQPQHF.

V gene TRBV5-1 combines with J gene TRBJ1-1; D is unresolved. Trimming removed 1 base at V and 1 base at J, with 8 bases between. Germline V gene sequence: CDR1 SGHRS, CDR2 YFSETQ. This CDR3 comprises 14 residues. The chain's CDR3 is CASSLRRQNTEAFF. The CDR3 DNA sequence: TGCGCCAGCAGCTTGAGAAGACAGAACACTGAAGCTTTCTTT.

This clone was seen a single time. V usage is TRBV14 and J usage is TRBJ1-3; D is unresolved. Germline assignment: CDR1 SGHDN and CDR2 FVKESK. The CDR3 loop spans 16 amino acids. V lost 4 bases to trimming and J lost 2 bases, with 15 bases between them. The CDR3 spells CASSPSLLATGNTIYF. Here the CDR3 DNA reads TGTGCCAGCAGCCCCAGTCTCCTGGCCACTGGAAACACCATATATTTT.

The J gene is TRBJ2-1, the V gene TRBV5-6, with D possibly being TRBD1 (6 bases). The V gene lost 0 bases and the J gene lost 7 bases, with 8 bases spanning the gap. CDR1 is SGHDT and CDR2 is YYEEEE in the germline V gene. This CDR3 has 13 amino acids. The CDR3 spells CASSLDRGNEQFF. CDR3 in DNA: TGTGCCAGCAGCTTGGATAGGGGGAATGAGCAGTTCTTC.

The chain couples TRBV18 to TRBJ1-4; no clear D gene. V was pared by 0 bases and J by 5 bases, with 4 bases between. This CDR3 is 13 amino acids long. The germline V gene encodes CDR1 KGHSH and CDR2 LQKENI. CDR3 loop: CASSPPGNEKLFF. The CDR3 nucleotides read TGTGCCAGCTCACCACCCGGGAATGAAAAACTGTTTTTT.

The J gene is TRBJ1-5, the V gene TRBV7-6; D is uncertain. Per the germline V gene, CDR1 is SGHVS and CDR2 is FNYEAQ. The V end lost 1 base, the J end lost 7 bases, and 8 bases lay between the germline ends. The CDR3 is made up of 13 amino acids. Written as DNA, the CDR3 is TGTGCCAGCAGCTTAGAAGCGGAACAGCCCCAGCATTTT. Translating it yields CASSLEAEQPQHF.

The chain combines TRBV7-2 with TRBJ1-1; D remains unclear. Per the germline V gene, CDR1 is SGHTA and CDR2 is FQGNSA. The CDR3 spans 13 residues. V dropped 2 bases and J dropped 8 bases, with 12 bases sitting between them. The CDR3 nucleotides are TGTGCCAGCAGCTTACCGTCCAGACAAGAAGCTTTCTTT. It is translated as CASSLPSRQEAFF.